This TCR beta chain was captured in a study of PD-L1 blockade in urothelial cancer. Study summary: Males with urothelial cancer arising in the bladder constituted about 90% of the roughly 30 patients. Researchers found blood samples held a median of approximately 150,000 T cells.

Time point indicated: pretreatment peripheral blood. Comments on this clone: Its antigen is currently unknown.

Study observations and caveats: Where pretreatment blood TCR clonality fell below the median, better survival was predicted.

TCR analog templates of synthetic origin were spiked into each PCR. Sequencing used immunoSEQ multiplex PCR; TCRdb keeps in-frame clones, though not all of them. Of over 65,000 clones detected, 85% to 90% appear once; the ten largest clones hold 3.5% to 5%. Germline V gives CDR1 MDHEN, CDR2 SYDVKM. Trimming took off 7 bases at V and 7 bases at J, with 10 bases between the two ends. This CDR3 spans 12 amino acids. The V call is TRBV28, the J call TRBJ1-4; D possibly corresponds to TRBD1 (6 bases). Sample: PBMCs, taken around atezolizumab (anti-PD-L1) treatment. This clonotype originated in a man between 65 and 80 years old with urothelial cancer. CDR3 DNA sequence: TGTGCCAGCACAGGGGTTAGTGAAAAACTGTTTTTT. Its translation is CASTGVSEKLFF.